The source of this T cell receptor (beta chain) is a study of beta chain features in type 1 diabetes. Findings of the study overall: Researchers report that Type 1 diabetes patients had moderately but significantly shorter TCRB CDR3s across all four CD4+ subsets. PCR may have favored shorter templates equally in patients and controls.

A few counts support this clone. Antigen unknown. Investigators reverse transcribed all isolated RNA, so they sequenced expressed TCRB transcripts. Clones were read by immunoSEQ multiplex PCR, and TCRdb kept only the in-frame ones, dropping some. The data hold more than 300,000 clones, with about a tenth observed a single time. Deletions cut 1 base from V and 3 bases from J, with 11 bases between. The CDR3 runs to 15 residues. Germline assignment: CDR1 SGHTA and CDR2 FQGNSA. The sequenced material came from central memory CD4+ T cells from blood. The V and J genes are TRBV7-2 and TRBJ2-3; D remains unclear. This sequence originates from a man aged 25 to 40 with type 1 diabetes. The CDR3 loop is CASSLVGGVTDTQYF. The DNA of the CDR3 is TGTGCCAGCAGCTTAGTTGGTGGCGTGACAGATACGCAGTATTTT.